The rows below give T cell receptor beta chains drawn from one sample of a study of human thymus T cells. The data were produced by immunoSEQ multiplex PCR, yet TCRdb's version contains in-frame clones alone and is incomplete. The sample holds 46,000 or so clones, about 95% seen once. Sequenced sample: blood. The receptors here all came from a girl in the first two years of life with a congenital heart defect but otherwise immunologically healthy. Each CDR3 is given with its conserved first and last residue. Fields, in order: D gene, V gene, clone size, J gene, CDR3 protein, CDR3 DNA. A D gene is named only where the DNA matches it firmly. Clone size is not always given. Where it is, it says once, few, many or a class for expanded clones.

TRBD2	TRBV9	NA	TRBJ2-2	CASSVGASGRRSTGELFF	TGTGCCAGCAGCGTGGGGGCTAGCGGGAGGAGGAGCACCGGGGAGCTGTTTTTT
TRBD2	TRBV4-2	NA	TRBJ2-7	CASSQGEGLAGVNEQYF	TGTGCCAGCAGCCAAGGCGAAGGGCTAGCGGGAGTCAACGAGCAGTACTTC
NA	TRBV28	NA	TRBJ1-2	CASTPGAGAAYGYTF	TGTGCCAGCACGCCCGGCGCGGGCGCAGCCTATGGCTACACCTTC
TRBD2	TRBV29-1	NA	TRBJ2-3	CSGGTSGIRADTQYF	TGCAGCGGCGGGACTAGCGGGATTAGGGCAGATACGCAGTATTTT
NA	TRBV6-5	NA	TRBJ2-2	CASSFIRLGNGELFF	TGTGCCAGCTCCTTTATCCGTCTAGGGAACGGGGAGCTGTTTTTT
NA	TRBV19	once	TRBJ1-2	CASSAGRVGGYTF	TGTGCCAGTAGTGCGGGACGGGTGGGAGGCTACACCTTC
NA	TRBV27	NA	TRBJ1-2	CASSPDRNYGYTF	TGTGCCAGCAGTCCCGACAGGAACTATGGCTACACCTTC
TRBD2	TRBV7-2	once	TRBJ2-7	CASSLNWREGDEQYF	TGTGCCAGCAGCTTAAATTGGCGGGAGGGGGACGAGCAGTACTTC
NA	TRBV7-3	NA	TRBJ2-3	CASSYQGARMGDTQYF	TGTGCCAGCAGCTACCAAGGGGCTAGGATGGGGGATACGCAGTATTTT
NA	TRBV28	NA	TRBJ1-5	CASSLVRNQPQHF	TGTGCCAGCAGTTTGGTTCGCAATCAGCCCCAGCATTTT
NA	TRBV28	NA	TRBJ1-5	CASSINQPQHF	TGTGCCAGCAGCATAAATCAGCCCCAGCATTTT
TRBD1	TRBV7-9	NA	TRBJ2-5	CASSLAIGGQGLTQYF	TGTGCCAGCAGCTTAGCGATTGGAGGACAGGGATTAACCCAGTACTTC
NA	TRBV6-5	NA	TRBJ1-4	CASSYRPRAEKLFF	TGTGCCAGCAGTTATCGGCCTCGTGCTGAAAAACTGTTTTTT
NA	TRBV2	NA	TRBJ2-3	CASSENGWGVPTDTQYF	TGTGCCAGCAGTGAAAACGGTTGGGGGGTCCCAACAGATACGCAGTATTTT
NA	TRBV7-9	NA	TRBJ1-4	CASSRPTPPEKLFF	TGTGCCAGCAGCCGGCCGACCCCCCCCGAAAAACTGTTTTTT
NA	TRBV20-1	once	TRBJ1-2	CSAPFYGYTF	TGCAGTGCGCCCTTCTATGGCTACACCTTC
NA	TRBV27	NA	TRBJ2-5	CASSADQETQYF	TGTGCCAGCAGTGCGGACCAAGAGACCCAGTACTTC
NA	TRBV4-1	NA	TRBJ2-7	CASSHPGPGPYEQYF	TGCGCCAGCAGCCATCCGGGACCGGGACCCTACGAGCAGTACTTC
NA	TRBV27	NA	TRBJ1-1	CASSLTVNTEAFF	TGTGCCAGCAGTTTGACAGTGAACACTGAAGCTTTCTTT
NA	TRBV5-1	once	TRBJ2-2	CASSSYTGELFF	TGCGCCAGCAGCTCCTACACCGGGGAGCTGTTTTTT
NA	TRBV29-1	few	TRBJ1-2	CSARTDLYGYTF	TGCAGCGCTAGGACAGACCTCTATGGCTACACCTTC
TRBD1	TRBV28	once	TRBJ2-7	CASSSPGGAAYEQYF	TGTGCCAGCAGTTCGCCAGGGGGAGCGGCCTACGAGCAGTACTTC
NA	TRBV6-6	NA	TRBJ2-7	CATTDYSYEQYF	TGTGCCACTACCGACTACTCCTACGAGCAGTACTTC
TRBD2	TRBV5-8	NA	TRBJ2-7	CASSWTSGSLSSYEQYF	TGTGCCAGCAGCTGGACTAGCGGGAGCCTTTCCTCCTACGAGCAGTACTTC
TRBD1	TRBV5-6	NA	TRBJ1-1	CASSPQTGKNTEAFF	TGTGCCAGCAGCCCCCAGACAGGGAAGAACACTGAAGCTTTCTTT
TRBD2	TRBV27	NA	TRBJ2-1	CASGAGGPVNEQFF	TGTGCCAGCGGCGCGGGAGGGCCTGTCAATGAGCAGTTCTTC
TRBD2	TRBV11-2	NA	TRBJ2-5	CASSLAGGEETQYF	TGTGCCAGCAGCTTAGCGGGAGGGGAGGAGACCCAGTACTTC
TRBD2	TRBV7-3	once	TRBJ2-1	CASSLLAGYNEQFF	TGTGCCAGCAGCCTCCTAGCGGGGTACAATGAGCAGTTCTTC
TRBD1	TRBV29-1	NA	TRBJ2-5	CSGTAGTGVKRMETQYF	TGCAGCGGAACCGCGGGGACAGGGGTCAAGAGGATGGAGACCCAGTACTTC
NA	TRBV7-2	NA	TRBJ2-7	CASSLSWTGTYEQYF	TGTGCCAGCAGCCTTAGTTGGACCGGGACCTACGAGCAGTACTTC
NA	TRBV5-1	once	TRBJ2-5	CASSFGRGLGETQYF	TGCGCCAGCAGCTTTGGTCGGGGCCTTGGGGAGACCCAGTACTTC
NA	TRBV11-2	NA	TRBJ2-2	CASSFGRTLTGELFF	TGTGCCAGCAGCTTCGGCCGGACCTTAACCGGGGAGCTGTTTTTT
TRBD2	TRBV28	NA	TRBJ2-4	CASTQGLAGGWDIQYF	TGTGCCAGCACCCAGGGACTAGCGGGAGGGTGGGACATTCAGTACTTC
NA	TRBV7-9	NA	TRBJ1-5	CASSSRQSPAQHF	TGTGCCAGCAGCTCCCGACAGAGTCCAGCCCAGCATTTT
NA	TRBV5-8	NA	TRBJ1-2	CASSYGPANYGYTF	TGTGCCAGCAGCTACGGACCCGCTAACTATGGCTACACCTTC
NA	TRBV27	NA	TRBJ1-6	CASSGNPLLNSPLHF	TGTGCCAGCAGCGGAAACCCACTCCTTAATTCACCCCTCCACTTT
TRBD1	TRBV28	NA	TRBJ2-7	CAVTKGTGGSYEQYF	TGTGCAGTTACTAAGGGGACAGGGGGTTCCTACGAGCAGTACTTC
NA	TRBV28	NA	TRBJ2-7	CASSPRTRLREQYF	TGTGCCAGCAGTCCCCGGACACGCTTGCGGGAGCAGTACTTC
NA	TRBV30	NA	TRBJ1-1	CAWSVRGAEAFF	TGTGCCTGGAGTGTACGAGGGGCCGAAGCTTTCTTT
NA	TRBV28	NA	TRBJ2-5	CASSPMEGVAETQYF	TGTGCCAGCAGTCCCATGGAGGGAGTCGCAGAGACCCAGTACTTC
NA	TRBV6-9	NA	TRBJ1-5	CASSSGEQPQHF	TGTGCCAGCAGTTCCGGGGAGCAGCCCCAGCATTTT
NA	TRBV6-5	NA	TRBJ1-5	CASSYATRYNQPQHF	TGTGCCAGCAGTTACGCAACCCGGTACAATCAGCCCCAGCATTTT
TRBD2	TRBV5-1	NA	TRBJ2-3	CASSLGTSGSTDTQYF	TGCGCCAGCAGCTTGGGGACTAGCGGGAGCACAGATACGCAGTATTTT
NA	TRBV9	few	TRBJ2-3	CASSRQLDTQYF	TGTGCCAGCAGCCGACAGTTAGATACGCAGTATTTT
NA	TRBV10-3	once	TRBJ1-2	CAISLQELYGYTF	TGTGCCATCAGTCTACAGGAGCTCTATGGCTACACCTTC
TRBD1	TRBV18	NA	TRBJ1-1	CASSPSGGPRYTEAFF	TGTGCCAGCTCACCCTCAGGGGGCCCGAGGTACACTGAAGCTTTCTTT
NA	TRBV28	NA	TRBJ1-4	CASRSQETGEKLFF	TGTGCCAGCAGATCCCAGGAGACAGGAGAAAAACTGTTTTTT
NA	TRBV7-9	NA	TRBJ1-1	CASSTTHLFMNTEAFF	TGTGCCAGCAGCACGACGCATTTATTCATGAACACTGAAGCTTTCTTT
TRBD2	TRBV9	NA	TRBJ2-5	CASSVGLAGGQETQYF	TGTGCCAGCAGCGTAGGACTAGCGGGAGGGCAAGAGACCCAGTACTTC
TRBD1	TRBV7-3	NA	TRBJ1-1	CASSLKGASTEAFF	TGTGCCAGCAGCTTAAAGGGGGCTTCCACTGAAGCTTTCTTT
NA	TRBV12-5	NA	TRBJ2-7	CASGLVLTPLPEQYF	TGTGCTAGTGGTTTGGTACTAACGCCGCTTCCCGAGCAGTACTTC
TRBD1	TRBV19	NA	TRBJ2-6	CASSTPGTGDPGANVLTF	TGTGCCAGTAGTACCCCCGGGACAGGGGATCCTGGGGCCAACGTCCTGACTTTC
NA	TRBV6-6	NA	TRBJ2-1	CASGKPSSHNEQFF	TGTGCCAGCGGGAAGCCGAGCAGCCACAATGAGCAGTTCTTC